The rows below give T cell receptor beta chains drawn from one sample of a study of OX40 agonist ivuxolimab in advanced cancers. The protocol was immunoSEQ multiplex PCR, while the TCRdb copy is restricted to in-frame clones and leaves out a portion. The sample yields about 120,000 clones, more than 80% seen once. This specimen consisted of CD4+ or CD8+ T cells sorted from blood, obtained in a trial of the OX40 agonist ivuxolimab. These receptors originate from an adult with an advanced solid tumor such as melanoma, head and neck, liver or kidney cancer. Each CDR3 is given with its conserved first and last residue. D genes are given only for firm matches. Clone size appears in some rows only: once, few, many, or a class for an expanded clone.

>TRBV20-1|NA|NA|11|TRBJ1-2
CSGPLNYGYTF
TGCAGTGGGCCCCTTAACTATGGCTACACCTTC
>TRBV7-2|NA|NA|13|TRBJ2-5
CASSQTSRETQYF
TGTGCCAGCAGCCAAACTAGTAGGGAGACCCAGTACTTC
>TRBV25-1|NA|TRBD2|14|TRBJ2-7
CASSSGGPTYEQYF
TGTGCCAGCAGCTCGGGGGGGCCTACCTACGAGCAGTACTTC
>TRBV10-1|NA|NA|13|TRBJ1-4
CASSESRAEKLFF
TGCGCCAGCAGTGAGTCGAGGGCCGAAAAACTGTTTTTT
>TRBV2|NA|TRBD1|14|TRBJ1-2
CASRGVTGASGYTF
TGTGCCAGCAGGGGAGTAACAGGGGCGAGTGGCTACACCTTC
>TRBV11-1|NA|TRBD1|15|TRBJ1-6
CASSLEGAYNSPLHF
TGTGCCAGCAGCTTAGAGGGGGCTTATAATTCACCCCTCCACTTT
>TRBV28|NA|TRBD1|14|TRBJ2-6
CASLQGSGANVLTF
TGTGCCAGCTTACAGGGGTCTGGGGCCAACGTCCTGACTTTC
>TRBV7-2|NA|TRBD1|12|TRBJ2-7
CASSFDRGEQYF
TGTGCCAGCAGCTTTGACAGGGGCGAGCAGTACTTC
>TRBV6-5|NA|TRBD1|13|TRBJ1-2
CASRPRTGWGYTF
TGTGCCAGCAGACCCAGGACAGGCTGGGGCTACACCTTC
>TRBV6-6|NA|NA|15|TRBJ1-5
CASRRGVQSNQPQHF
TGTGCCAGCCGGAGGGGGGTTCAGAGCAATCAGCCCCAGCATTTT
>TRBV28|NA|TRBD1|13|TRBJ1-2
CASADRPNYGYTF
TGTGCCAGCGCGGACAGGCCTAACTATGGCTACACCTTC
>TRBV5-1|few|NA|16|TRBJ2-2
CASSLGQPSGTGELFF
TGCGCCAGCAGCCTCGGACAGCCCTCGGGCACCGGGGAGCTGTTTTTT
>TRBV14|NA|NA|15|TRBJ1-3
CASSPRGISGNTIYF
TGTGCCAGCAGCCCTCGGGGCATCTCTGGAAACACCATATATTTT
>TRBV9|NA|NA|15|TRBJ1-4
CASRKEGATNEKLFF
TGTGCCAGCAGAAAAGAGGGGGCAACTAATGAAAAACTGTTTTTT
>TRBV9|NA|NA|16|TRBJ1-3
CASSVGTGTSGNTIYF
TGTGCCAGCAGCGTAGGAACAGGGACCTCTGGAAACACCATATATTTT
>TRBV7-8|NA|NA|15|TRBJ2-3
CASSYPRGSIRRQYF
TGTGCCAGCAGCTACCCTCGGGGCTCAATACGTAGGCAGTATTTT
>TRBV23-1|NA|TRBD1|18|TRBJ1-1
CASSQLGQEPHMNTEAFF
TGCGCCAGCAGTCAATTAGGACAGGAGCCCCACATGAACACTGAAGCTTTCTTT
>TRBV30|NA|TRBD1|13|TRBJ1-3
CASYRGTGNTIYF
TGTGCCTCATACAGGGGCACCGGAAACACCATATATTTT